The T cell receptor beta chain under discussion was sequenced for a study of OX40 agonist ivuxolimab in advanced cancers. TCRdb keeps only in-frame clones here, not all; method: immunoSEQ multiplex PCR. This sample yields some 65,000 clones, of which roughly 84% are seen a single time; 0.3% to 0.45% belongs to the top ten. There are 15 residues in the CDR3. The germline gives CDR1 MNHEY, CDR2 SMNVEV (reference sequence). V shed 8 bases and J 7 bases; nucleotides not matched to a gene: 12. The genes are TRBV27 and TRBJ2-3, with 10 bases matching TRBD2. The receptor was isolated from an adult with an advanced solid tumor such as melanoma, head and neck, liver or kidney cancer. This sample comprised CD4+ or CD8+ T cells sorted from blood, obtained in a trial of the OX40 agonist ivuxolimab. In DNA, the CDR3 is TGTGCCAGCGCCCCCGAGCGGGGGGGCCAATATACGCAGTATTTT. Its translation: CASAPERGGQYTQYF.